This T cell receptor beta chain was obtained from a study of a mutant IDH1 vaccine in newly diagnosed glioma. Study overall: Treated individuals were approximately 62% male and around 40% female, averaging 40.4 years of age.

As to this clone: Its antigen is currently unknown.

Produced via immunoSEQ multiplex PCR; TCRdb's table is partial and in-frame only. This table has approximately 43,000 clones, more than 60% appearing once. Broader study findings: Across multiple MHC alleles, roughly 93% of patients had vaccine-induced responses.

Time point denoted: week 23, last vaccination. Alongside topical imiquimod, each dose of vaccine comprised 300 ug of mutant IDH1 20-mer peptide. This CDR3 contains 13 residues. The ends were cut back, 0 bases at V and 15 bases at J, with 13 bases in the middle. CDR1 and CDR2 (germline): SGHDT, YYEEEE. This rearrangement joins TRBV5-6 to TRBJ1-6; maybe TRBD1 (6 bases). Material: PBMCs, obtained from a glioma patient whose treatment included an IDH1 peptide vaccine. This TCR came from a woman aged 40 to 49 with glioma. Some clones in this sample may be carry-over from other donors' samples. CDR3 protein: CASSLARQGILHF. The CDR3 DNA reads TGTGCCAGCAGCTTGGCCAGGCAGGGGATCCTCCACTTT.